A selection of T cell receptor beta chains follows, all from one sample in a study of T-cell reconstitution after alpha-beta-depleted transplantation in children. MiXCR was run by TCRdb on the PCR reads, yielding one entry per CDR3 protein. The sample yields about 7,700 distinct CDR3 sequences, about 13% seen once. The material was PBMCs, mostly from graft donor cells, obtained 60 days after TCRalphabeta/CD19-depleted stem cell transplant. The receptors shown here come from a patient between 2 and 10 years old who had a stem cell transplant for inherited bone marrow failure, so the T cells may come from the graft donor. Each CDR3 is given with its conserved first and last residue. The D gene is left open where the match is weak. Clone size, where shown, is once, few, many, or a class for clones that have expanded.

d_call,clone_size,j_call,v_call,cdr3_aa,cdr3_nt
TRBD1,many,TRBJ1-2,TRBV7-9,CASSLNSYPGGTF,TGTGCCAGCAGCTTAAACAGCTATCCAGGGGGTACCTTC
-,many,TRBJ2-7,TRBV11-2,CASSLQGTSEQYF,TGTGCCAGCAGTCTACAGGGGACTAGCGAGCAGTACTTC
TRBD2,many,TRBJ2-1,TRBV5-1,CASSPLAGAAYNEQFF,TGCGCCAGCAGCCCCCTAGCGGGAGCCGCCTACAATGAGCAGTTCTTC
-,-,TRBJ2-7,TRBV28,CASSLWGVGGSYEQYF,TGTGCCAGCAGTTTATGGGGGGTTGGGGGTTCCTACGAGCAGTACTTC
TRBD1,many,TRBJ2-1,TRBV11-3,CASSLRTGGYNEQFF,TGTGCCAGCAGCTTGAGGACAGGGGGCTACAATGAGCAGTTCTTC
TRBD1,many,TRBJ1-2,TRBV7-9,CASSLWTGRYGYTF,TGTGCCAGCAGCCTCTGGACAGGGCGGTATGGCTACACCTTC
TRBD1,many,TRBJ1-3,TRBV12-3/TRBV12-4,CASRQSGGRPNTIYF,TGTGCCAGCAGACAATCAGGGGGGAGGCCAAACACCATATATTTT
-,many,TRBJ1-1,TRBV15,CATSSDTNTEAFF,TGTGCCACCAGCAGCGACACGAACACTGAAGCTTTCTTT
TRBD2,many,TRBJ2-5,TRBV7-2,CASSLGGRGSGSETQYF,TGTGCCAGCAGCTTAGGGGGGCGGGGCAGCGGGAGTGAGACCCAGTACTTC
-,many,TRBJ2-3,TRBV20-1,CSARNILGPYLF,TGCAGTGCTAGAAACATCCTGGGACCCTACCTTTTT
-,many,TRBJ1-5,TRBV6-2/TRBV6-3,CASSYSFRLNQPQHF,TGTGCCAGCAGTTACTCGTTCCGTCTCAATCAGCCCCAGCATTTT
TRBD2,many,TRBJ2-3,TRBV20-1,CSALAGGPDTQYF,TGCAGTGCTCTAGCGGGAGGGCCAGATACGCAGTATTTT
-,many,TRBJ1-5,TRBV5-6,CASSLYQSPQHF,TGTGCCAGCAGCTTGTACCAAAGTCCCCAGCATTTT
-,medium-sized,TRBJ2-7,TRBV5-1,CASSLSPDRRSSYEQYF,TGCGCCAGCAGCTTGTCCCCCGACAGGCGGTCCTCCTACGAGCAGTACTTC
TRBD2,many,TRBJ2-1,TRBV7-9,CASSPRRSGRAREQFF,TGTGCCAGCAGCCCGCGGCGGAGCGGGAGGGCCCGGGAGCAGTTCTTC
-,many,TRBJ2-2,TRBV15,CATSRDLRRELFF,TGTGCCACCAGCAGGGACCTCCGGCGGGAGCTGTTTTTT
-,-,TRBJ2-5,TRBV15,CATSRGGTNGAETQYF,TGTGCCACCAGCAGGGGGGGGACAAATGGGGCAGAGACCCAGTACTTC
TRBD2,many,TRBJ2-3,TRBV10-2,CASSAGRAGAGDTQYF,TGCGCCAGCAGTGCGGGCAGGGCGGGAGCGGGAGATACGCAGTATTTT
TRBD1,many,TRBJ1-1,TRBV5-1,CASSFPSQGGDTEAFF,TGCGCCAGCAGCTTTCCCTCACAGGGGGGGGACACTGAAGCTTTCTTT
TRBD2,many,TRBJ2-1,TRBV12-3/TRBV12-4,CASSFAGTSAEQFF,TGTGCCAGCAGTTTCGCCGGGACTAGTGCTGAGCAGTTCTTC
TRBD1,many,TRBJ2-5,TRBV10-3,CAISEDRGRETQYF,TGTGCCATCAGTGAGGACAGGGGGCGCGAGACCCAGTACTTC
-,many,TRBJ2-5,TRBV20-1,CSARRGAVKETQYF,TGCAGTGCTAGAAGGGGGGCAGTGAAAGAGACCCAGTACTTC
TRBD2,medium-sized,TRBJ2-1,TRBV9,CASSVAWLAGGNEQFF,TGTGCCAGCAGCGTAGCTTGGCTAGCGGGAGGGAATGAGCAGTTCTTC
-,many,TRBJ2-1,TRBV4-3,CASSQDFQDTYNEQFF,TGCGCCAGCAGCCAAGATTTCCAAGACACCTACAATGAGCAGTTCTTC
TRBD2,many,TRBJ2-1,TRBV20-1,CSARTSGSYNEQFF,TGCAGTGCTAGGACTAGCGGGAGCTACAATGAGCAGTTCTTC
TRBD2,-,TRBJ2-7,TRBV4-2,CAISPGRGGRASYYEQYF,TGTGCCATCAGCCCCGGGCGGGGCGGGAGGGCCTCTTACTACGAGCAGTACTTC
TRBD2,many,TRBJ2-5,TRBV7-9,CASSSDGRETQYF,TGTGCCAGCAGCTCAGACGGGAGGGAGACCCAGTACTTC
-,many,TRBJ1-2,TRBV7-8,CASSLALGRGVYGYTF,TGTGCCAGCAGCTTAGCACTAGGGCGGGGGGTCTATGGCTACACCTTC
TRBD1,-,TRBJ1-1,TRBV12-3/TRBV12-4,CASSKDRGTEAFF,TGTGCCAGCAGTAAGGACAGGGGTACTGAAGCTTTCTTT
-,many,TRBJ2-1,TRBV7-9,CASSDSGGSYNEQFF,TGTGCCAGCAGCGATTCTGGGGGCTCCTACAATGAGCAGTTCTTC
-,many,TRBJ1-2,TRBV5-6,CASGLRGREIYGYTF,TGTGCCAGCGGTCTCCGGGGCCGGGAGATCTATGGCTACACCTTC
-,-,TRBJ2-7,TRBV5-2,CAMGPWLRGRASYYEQYF,TGTGCCATGGGCCCCTGGCTCCGCGGGAGGGCCTCTTACTACGAGCAGTACTTC
-,many,TRBJ2-5,TRBV6-2/TRBV6-3,CASSSIQRETQYF,TGTGCCAGCAGCTCCATACAGAGAGAGACCCAGTACTTC
-,many,TRBJ1-2,TRBV3-1,CASSNRENGYTF,TGTGCCAGCAGTAACAGGGAGAATGGCTACACCTTC
-,medium-sized,TRBJ2-7,TRBV29-1,CSVLNFYEQYF,TGCAGCGTTCTAAACTTCTACGAGCAGTACTTC
-,-,TRBJ1-5,TRBV5-1,CASSPSGRNQPQHF,TGCGCCAGCAGCCCCTCTGGCAGAAATCAGCCCCAGCATTTT
TRBD1,many,TRBJ2-7,TRBV20-1,CSARSGQGPYEQYF,TGCAGTGCTAGAAGCGGACAGGGCCCCTACGAGCAGTACTTC
-,medium-sized,TRBJ2-1,TRBV5-4,CASSSQTRGYNEQFF,TGTGCCAGCAGCTCACAGACTAGGGGATACAATGAGCAGTTCTTC
-,medium-sized,TRBJ1-2,TRBV5-6,CASSLQGSYGYTF,TGTGCCAGCAGTTTACAGGGATCCTATGGCTACACCTTC
-,-,TRBJ2-5,TRBV1,CTSSQDTENGPETQYF,TGCACCAGCAGCCAAGACACAGAGAACGGACCAGAGACCCAGTACTTC